The 12 T cell receptor beta chains given below trace back to one sample, sequenced in a study of blood T cell repertoires in COVID-19. Measured with immunoSEQ multiplex PCR; TCRdb has only the in-frame clones, and not every one. The sample contains a few hundred thousand clones, 75% to 90% of which appear only once. The sample consisted of PBMCs or T cells enriched from blood (not recorded which). The receptors come from a man aged 18 to 30 who had recovered from COVID-19.

This clone was recorded a few times. The gene calls are TRBV4-3 and TRBJ1-5, with D perhaps TRBD1 (6 bases). Germline-derived CDR1 and CDR2 are LGHNA and YSLEER. The CDR3 extends over 15 amino acids. With 3 bases removed from V and 3 bases from J, the gap between germline ends came to 12 bases. CDR3 sequence: CASSHEQGNNQPQHF. DNA of the CDR3: TGCGCCAGCAGCCATGAACAGGGTAACAATCAGCCCCAGCATTTT.

This clone was counted once. The chain has TRBV9 and TRBJ1-6, with D tentatively TRBD1 (5 bases). Germline CDR1 SGDLS, CDR2 YYNGEE. This CDR3 spans 15 amino acids. The V gene lost 3 bases and the J gene lost 6 bases, with 13 bases spanning the gap. CDR3 region: CASSAFGAINSPLHF. In nucleotides, the CDR3 is TGTGCCAGCAGCGCCTTTGGGGCCATTAATTCACCCCTCCACTTT.

The rearrangement links TRBV3-1 (or the pseudogene TRBV3-2) to TRBJ2-1; D possibly corresponds to TRBD1 (5 bases). This CDR3 has 13 residues. V shed 3 bases and J shed 7 bases, with 10 bases lying between them. Germline-derived CDR1 and CDR2 are LGHDT and YNNKEL (reference sequence). CDR3 residues: CASSHAAGNEQFF. The CDR3 nucleotides are TGTGCCAGCAGCCATGCTGCAGGGAATGAGCAGTTCTTC.

V is TRBV7-9 and J is TRBJ2-7, with 9 bases fitting TRBD1. CDR1 SEHNR and CDR2 FQNEAQ come from the germline V gene (reference sequence). J lost 5 bases, V lost 5 bases, and 7 bases had no gene match. This CDR3 has 14 residues. The CDR3 is CASSTWDRVDEQYF. CDR3 in DNA: TGTGCCAGCAGCACCTGGGACAGGGTCGACGAGCAGTACTTC.

The chain has TRBV5-4 and TRBJ2-2; 12 bases match TRBD2. Germline V gene lookup returns CDR1 SGHNT and CDR2 YYREEE (reference sequence). The J segment lost 4 bases and the V segment lost 4 bases, leaving 5 bases of the junction unmatched. The CDR3 contains 16 residues. CDR3 residues: CASSGTSGRSTGELFF. In nucleotides, the CDR3 is TGTGCCAGCAGCGGGACTAGCGGGCGGTCCACCGGGGAGCTGTTTTTT.

The rearrangement joins TRBV7-9 to TRBJ2-1, with TRBD2 matching over 10 bases. V lost 1 base to trimming and J lost 9 bases; unmatched junction nucleotides: 6. The CDR3 loop spans 15 amino acids. Germline V gene sequence: CDR1 SEHNR, CDR2 FQNEAQ (reference sequence). CDR3 amino acids: CASSLVGTSAGEQFF. The CDR3 DNA follows: TGTGCCAGCAGCTTAGTAGGGACTAGCGCGGGTGAGCAGTTCTTC.

A single count supports this clone. The rearrangement links TRBV2 to TRBJ1-1; maybe TRBD1 (6 bases). This CDR3 is built from 13 residues. The germline V and J ends were trimmed by 6 bases and 4 bases, with 12 bases remaining between them. Germline lookup yields CDR1 SNHLY and CDR2 FYNNEI. CDR3 nucleotide sequence: TGTGCCAGCAGGGGGGCGGCCGCCACTGAAGCTTTCTTT. Protein: CASRGAAATEAFF. The variable domain in full, completed from reference TRBV2 and TRBJ1-1, reads EPEVTQTPSHQVTQMGQEVILRCVPISNHLYFYWYRQILGQKVEFLVSFYNNEISEKSEIFDDQFSVERPDGSNFTLKIRSTKLEDSAMYFCASRGAAATEAFFGQGTRLTVV.

This chain joins TRBV5-4 and TRBJ1-6; weak D call: TRBD1 (5 bases). The CDR3 length is 14 residues. The germline V gene encodes CDR1 SGHNT and CDR2 YYREEE (reference sequence). Trimming left V 4 bases short and J 7 bases short, with 12 bases between. The CDR3 DNA is TGTGCCAGCAGCACACAGGTACAGAATTCACCCCTCCACTTT. Protein: CASSTQVQNSPLHF.

This chain connects TRBV6-5 to TRBJ1-1; a possible D gene is TRBD1 (6 bases). From germline, CDR1 is MNHEY and CDR2 SVGAGI. There are 14 residues in the CDR3. V was cut by 7 bases and J by 5 bases, with 17 bases left in between. CDR3 DNA: TGTGCCAGCACCCCCGGGAGGAGGGGGACTGAAGCTTTCTTT. Translating gives CASTPGRRGTEAFF.

This clone was found once. The chain links TRBV27 to TRBJ1-5; D might be TRBD1 (5 bases). Trimming cost V 3 bases and J 11 bases, with 20 bases left between them. Germline V gene data show CDR1 as MNHEY and CDR2 as SMNVEV (reference sequence). The CDR3 runs 15 residues. The CDR3 reads CASSFAANAGPAQHF. CDR3 nucleotides: TGTGCCAGCAGTTTCGCGGCCAATGCGGGGCCAGCCCAGCATTTT.

This chain connects TRBV5-5 to TRBJ2-7, with a possible D match to TRBD1 (5 bases). Germline V gene lookup returns CDR1 SGHKS and CDR2 YYEKEE (reference sequence). The CDR3 has 13 residues. V was trimmed by 2 bases and J by 4 bases, leaving 10 bases between them. This CDR3 is CASSFQGSYEQYF. The CDR3 DNA reads TGTGCCAGCAGCTTTCAGGGATCGTACGAGCAGTACTTC.

The chain joins TRBV9 to TRBJ2-1, with D tentatively TRBD2 (6 bases). Germline V gene data show CDR1 as SGDLS and CDR2 as YYNGEE. The CDR3 spans 14 residues. Trimming cost V 6 bases and J 4 bases, with 14 bases left between them. CDR3 region: CASNPTGDYNEQFF. The CDR3 DNA reads TGTGCCAGCAACCCCACGGGAGATTACAATGAGCAGTTCTTC. The variable domain in full, with the rest retrieved from reference TRBV9 and TRBJ2-1, is DSGVTQTPKHLITATGQRVTLRCSPRSGDLSVYWYQQSLDQGLQFLIQYYNGEERAKGNILERFSAQQFPDLHSELNLSSLELGDSALYFCASNPTGDYNEQFFGPGTRLTVL.